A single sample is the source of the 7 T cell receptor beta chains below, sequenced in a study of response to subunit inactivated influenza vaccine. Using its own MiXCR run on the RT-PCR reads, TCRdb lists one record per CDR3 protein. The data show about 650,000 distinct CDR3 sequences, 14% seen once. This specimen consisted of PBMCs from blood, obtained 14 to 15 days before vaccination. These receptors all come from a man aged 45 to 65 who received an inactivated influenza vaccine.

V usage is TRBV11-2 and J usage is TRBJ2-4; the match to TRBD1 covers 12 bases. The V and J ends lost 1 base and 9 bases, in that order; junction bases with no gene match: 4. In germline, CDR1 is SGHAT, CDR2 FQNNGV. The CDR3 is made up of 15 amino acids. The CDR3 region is CASSLVGTGGIIQYF. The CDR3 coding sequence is TGTGCCAGCAGCTTAGTGGGGACAGGGGGCATCATTCAGTACTTC. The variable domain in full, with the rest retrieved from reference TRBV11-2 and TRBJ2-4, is EAGVAQSPRYKIIEKRQSVAFWCNPISGHATLYWYQQILGQGPKLLIQFQNNGVVDDSQLPKDRFSAERLKGVDSTLKIQPAKLEDSAVYLCASSLVGTGGIIQYFGAGTRLSVL.

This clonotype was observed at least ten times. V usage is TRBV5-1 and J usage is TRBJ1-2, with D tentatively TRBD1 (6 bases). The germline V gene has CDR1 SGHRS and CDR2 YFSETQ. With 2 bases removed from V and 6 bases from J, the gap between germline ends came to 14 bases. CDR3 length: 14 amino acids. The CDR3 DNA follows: TGCGCCAGCAGCTTACTACAGGGATCAGATGGCTACACCTTC. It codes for CASSLLQGSDGYTF.

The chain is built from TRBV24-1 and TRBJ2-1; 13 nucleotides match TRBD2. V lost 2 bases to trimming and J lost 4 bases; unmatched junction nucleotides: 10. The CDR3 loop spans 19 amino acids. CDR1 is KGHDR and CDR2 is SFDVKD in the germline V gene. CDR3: CATSDSLAGGPLSYNEQFF. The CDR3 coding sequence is TGTGCCACCAGTGATTCACTAGCGGGAGGGCCTCTTTCTTACAATGAGCAGTTCTTC.

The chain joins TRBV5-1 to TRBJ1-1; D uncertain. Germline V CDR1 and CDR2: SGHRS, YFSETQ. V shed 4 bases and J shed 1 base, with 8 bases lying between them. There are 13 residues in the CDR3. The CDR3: CASSQPQNTEAFF. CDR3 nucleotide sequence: TGCGCCAGCAGCCAACCTCAGAACACTGAAGCTTTCTTT.

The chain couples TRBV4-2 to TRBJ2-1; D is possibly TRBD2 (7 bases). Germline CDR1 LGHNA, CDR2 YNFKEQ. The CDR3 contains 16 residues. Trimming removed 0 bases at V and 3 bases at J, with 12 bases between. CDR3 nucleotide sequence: TGTGCCAGCAGCCAAGAAGGGGGGGGAATCTACAATGAGCAGTTCTTC. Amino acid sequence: CASSQEGGGIYNEQFF.

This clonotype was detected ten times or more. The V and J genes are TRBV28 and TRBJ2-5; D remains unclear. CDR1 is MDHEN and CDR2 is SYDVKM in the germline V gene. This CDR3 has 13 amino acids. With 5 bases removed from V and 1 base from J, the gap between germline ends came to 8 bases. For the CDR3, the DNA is TGTGCCAGCAGTCCTCTCACCCAAGAGACCCAGTACTTC. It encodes CASSPLTQETQYF.

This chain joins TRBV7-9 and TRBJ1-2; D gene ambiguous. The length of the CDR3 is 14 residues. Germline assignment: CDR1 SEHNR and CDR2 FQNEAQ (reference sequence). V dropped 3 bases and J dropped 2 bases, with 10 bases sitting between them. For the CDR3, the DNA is TGTGCCAGCAGCTTTCCCAGCGTAAACTATGGCTACACCTTC. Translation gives CASSFPSVNYGYTF. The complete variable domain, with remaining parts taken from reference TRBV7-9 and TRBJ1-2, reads DTGVSQNPRHKITKRGQNVTFRCDPISEHNRLYWYRQTLGQGPEFLTYFQNEAQLEKSRLLSDRFSAERPKGSFSTLEIQRTEQGDSAMYLCASSFPSVNYGYTFGSGTRLTVV.